A selection of T cell receptor beta chains follows, all from one sample in a study of somatic mutations in cytotoxic T cells in rheumatoid arthritis. Here immunoSEQ multiplex PCR was the method, and the copy in TCRdb shows in-frame clones only, minus some. The sample yields 13,000 or so clones, less than 90% seen once. Material for sequencing was CD8+ T cells sorted from blood. The origin of the receptors is a woman aged 60-75 years in good health. CDR3s include the opening cysteine and the closing phenylalanine or tryptophan. The order of the fields is D gene, J gene, V gene, CDR3 length, clone size, CDR3 DNA, CDR3 protein. A D gene is named only where the DNA matches it firmly. Clone size is shown for a subset of rows, as once, few, many or a class of expanded clone.

d_call: TRBD1; j_call: TRBJ2-3; v_call: TRBV4-1; cdr3_length: 16; clone_size: .; cdr3_nt: TGCGCCAGCAGCCAAGACGACAGGGAGAACACAGATACGCAGTATTTT; cdr3_aa: CASSQDDRENTDTQYF
d_call: TRBD2; j_call: TRBJ2-1; v_call: TRBV30; cdr3_length: 14; clone_size: .; cdr3_nt: TGTGCCTGGACCGTAAAACTAGCGGACAATGAGCAGTTCTTC; cdr3_aa: CAWTVKLADNEQFF
d_call: TRBD1; j_call: TRBJ2-7; v_call: TRBV6-1; cdr3_length: 12; clone_size: .; cdr3_nt: TGTGCCAGCAGCTGGACAGGGACCGAGCAGTACTTC; cdr3_aa: CASSWTGTEQYF
d_call: TRBD2; j_call: TRBJ2-2; v_call: TRBV5-6; cdr3_length: 19; clone_size: .; cdr3_nt: TGTGCCAGCAGCTTGAGGGGGTCTTTAGCGGGGACCGGCTCCGGGGAGCTGTTTTTT; cdr3_aa: CASSLRGSLAGTGSGELFF
d_call: TRBD2; j_call: TRBJ2-7; v_call: TRBV23-1; cdr3_length: 13; clone_size: .; cdr3_nt: TGCGCCAGCAGTCAATCTCCTTGCGGGGGGGTCCATTTC; cdr3_aa: CASSQSPCGGVHF
d_call: TRBD2; j_call: TRBJ2-1; v_call: TRBV27; cdr3_length: 14; clone_size: .; cdr3_nt: TGTGCCAGCAGCGAGGCGGGGGATTACAATGAGCAGTTCTTC; cdr3_aa: CASSEAGDYNEQFF
d_call: .; j_call: TRBJ2-2; v_call: TRBV5-1; cdr3_length: 14; clone_size: .; cdr3_nt: TGCGCCAGCAGCTTGGTCCCAGACACCGGGGAGCTGTTTTTT; cdr3_aa: CASSLVPDTGELFF
d_call: TRBD2; j_call: TRBJ2-7; v_call: TRBV5-6; cdr3_length: 14; clone_size: few; cdr3_nt: TGTGCCAGCAGCACATCGGGGGGGTTCTACGAGCAGTACTTC; cdr3_aa: CASSTSGGFYEQYF
d_call: .; j_call: TRBJ2-4; v_call: TRBV6-1; cdr3_length: 19; clone_size: .; cdr3_nt: TGTGCCAGCAGTGAAGCGCTTCGGCTAGCAATTTATCCCAAAAACATTCAGTACTTC; cdr3_aa: CASSEALRLAIYPKNIQYF
d_call: TRBD2; j_call: TRBJ2-1; v_call: TRBV29-1; cdr3_length: 14; clone_size: .; cdr3_nt: TGCAGCGTACTAGCGGGAGATTCCTACAATGAGCAGTTCTTC; cdr3_aa: CSVLAGDSYNEQFF
d_call: TRBD2; j_call: TRBJ2-1; v_call: TRBV6-4; cdr3_length: 16; clone_size: once; cdr3_nt: TGTGCCAGCAGTGACTCCGGACTAGCGGGGTACAATGAGCAGTTCTTC; cdr3_aa: CASSDSGLAGYNEQFF
d_call: TRBD2; j_call: TRBJ2-1; v_call: TRBV5-1; cdr3_length: 14; clone_size: .; cdr3_nt: TGCGCCAGCGCGTCGGCGGGGGACGGCAATGAGCAGTTCTTC; cdr3_aa: CASASAGDGNEQFF
d_call: .; j_call: TRBJ1-2; v_call: TRBV11-1; cdr3_length: 13; clone_size: .; cdr3_nt: TGTGCCAGCAGCTCCGACAGTGGGTATGGCTACACCTTC; cdr3_aa: CASSSDSGYGYTF
d_call: TRBD2; j_call: TRBJ2-5; v_call: TRBV9; cdr3_length: 18; clone_size: .; cdr3_nt: TGTGCCAGCAGCCTCGCCTCGGGGGGGAGGTTGTACCAAGAGACCCAGTACTTC; cdr3_aa: CASSLASGGRLYQETQYF
d_call: .; j_call: TRBJ2-1; v_call: TRBV4-1; cdr3_length: 17; clone_size: once; cdr3_nt: TGCGCCAGCAGCCAAGATATCGATCGCGGGGGCAAATCTGAGCAGTTCTTC; cdr3_aa: CASSQDIDRGGKSEQFF
d_call: .; j_call: TRBJ2-1; v_call: TRBV6-1; cdr3_length: 13; clone_size: .; cdr3_nt: TGTGCCAGCGGCGGTGCCCCTGGGAATGAGCAGTTCTTC; cdr3_aa: CASGGAPGNEQFF
d_call: .; j_call: TRBJ1-2; v_call: TRBV5-1; cdr3_length: 13; clone_size: .; cdr3_nt: TGCGCCAGCAGCTTCCAGGAAAACTATGGCTACACCTTC; cdr3_aa: CASSFQENYGYTF
d_call: .; j_call: TRBJ2-5; v_call: TRBV14; cdr3_length: 13; clone_size: .; cdr3_nt: TGTGCCAGCAGCCTCTGGACAACGGAGACCCAGTACTTC; cdr3_aa: CASSLWTTETQYF
d_call: TRBD2; j_call: TRBJ2-2; v_call: TRBV9; cdr3_length: 15; clone_size: .; cdr3_nt: TGTGCCAGCAGCGTTAGCGGGGGAATCACCGGGGAGCTGTTTTTT; cdr3_aa: CASSVSGGITGELFF
d_call: .; j_call: TRBJ2-1; v_call: TRBV9; cdr3_length: 14; clone_size: .; cdr3_nt: TGTGCCAGCAGCCACAAAACCGGGGGCAATGAGCAGTTCTTC; cdr3_aa: CASSHKTGGNEQFF
d_call: TRBD1; j_call: TRBJ2-2; v_call: TRBV2; cdr3_length: 21; clone_size: .; cdr3_nt: TGTGCCAGCAGTGAAGACGCCAGGGGACGGGACAGTTGGCCACGACTAGGGGAGCTGTTTTTT; cdr3_aa: CASSEDARGRDSWPRLGELFF
d_call: TRBD1; j_call: TRBJ2-2; v_call: TRBV7-8; cdr3_length: 17; clone_size: .; cdr3_nt: TGTGCCAGCACCCTCCCCGACAGGGGGCCGAACACCGGGGAGCTGTTTTTT; cdr3_aa: CASTLPDRGPNTGELFF
d_call: .; j_call: TRBJ1-2; v_call: TRBV27; cdr3_length: 16; clone_size: .; cdr3_nt: TGTGCCAGCAGTCCAACCCGAGACAGGCCTGGCTATGGCTACACCTTC; cdr3_aa: CASSPTRDRPGYGYTF
d_call: .; j_call: TRBJ1-5; v_call: TRBV2; cdr3_length: 14; clone_size: few; cdr3_nt: TGTGCCAGCAGTGATTCCGAGAGCAATCAGCCCCAGCATTTT; cdr3_aa: CASSDSESNQPQHF
d_call: TRBD2; j_call: TRBJ2-7; v_call: TRBV7-2; cdr3_length: 14; clone_size: .; cdr3_nt: TGTGCCAGCAGCTTAGGGGACTATGTCTACGAGCAGTACTTC; cdr3_aa: CASSLGDYVYEQYF
d_call: .; j_call: TRBJ1-3; v_call: TRBV6-1; cdr3_length: 12; clone_size: .; cdr3_nt: TGTGCCAGCAGGAGGACTGGAAACACCATATATTTT; cdr3_aa: CASRRTGNTIYF
d_call: .; j_call: TRBJ1-2; v_call: TRBV5-6; cdr3_length: 13; clone_size: .; cdr3_nt: TGTGCCAGTTCGGGACATACTAACTATGGCTACACCTTC; cdr3_aa: CASSGHTNYGYTF
d_call: .; j_call: TRBJ2-7; v_call: TRBV5-1; cdr3_length: 13; clone_size: .; cdr3_nt: TGCGCCAGCAGCTTACAGGACTCCTACGAGCAGTACTTC; cdr3_aa: CASSLQDSYEQYF
d_call: TRBD1; j_call: TRBJ2-5; v_call: TRBV6-5; cdr3_length: 15; clone_size: .; cdr3_nt: TGTGCCAGCAGTCACCTATTGGGACAGGCGGAGACCCAGTACTTC; cdr3_aa: CASSHLLGQAETQYF
d_call: .; j_call: TRBJ1-5; v_call: TRBV28; cdr3_length: 13; clone_size: .; cdr3_nt: TGTGCCAGCAGGGACAGCCCTAATCAGCCCCAGCATTTT; cdr3_aa: CASRDSPNQPQHF
d_call: .; j_call: TRBJ2-1; v_call: TRBV11-2; cdr3_length: 15; clone_size: once; cdr3_nt: TGTGCCAGCAGCTTAGATCTTAGCAGCTACAATGAGCAGTTCTTC; cdr3_aa: CASSLDLSSYNEQFF
d_call: TRBD2; j_call: TRBJ2-1; v_call: TRBV2; cdr3_length: 14; clone_size: once; cdr3_nt: TGTGCCAGCACCCCAGGTAGCGGGTACAATGAGCAGTTCTTC; cdr3_aa: CASTPGSGYNEQFF
d_call: TRBD1; j_call: TRBJ1-4; v_call: TRBV10-3; cdr3_length: 16; clone_size: .; cdr3_nt: TGTGCCATCAGAGCCGGGACAGGGGGCCAGAATGAAAAACTGTTTTTT; cdr3_aa: CAIRAGTGGQNEKLFF
d_call: TRBD2; j_call: TRBJ2-7; v_call: TRBV27; cdr3_length: 14; clone_size: .; cdr3_nt: TGTGCCAGCAGACAAGCGGGGGGAGGCTACGAGCAGTACTTC; cdr3_aa: CASRQAGGGYEQYF